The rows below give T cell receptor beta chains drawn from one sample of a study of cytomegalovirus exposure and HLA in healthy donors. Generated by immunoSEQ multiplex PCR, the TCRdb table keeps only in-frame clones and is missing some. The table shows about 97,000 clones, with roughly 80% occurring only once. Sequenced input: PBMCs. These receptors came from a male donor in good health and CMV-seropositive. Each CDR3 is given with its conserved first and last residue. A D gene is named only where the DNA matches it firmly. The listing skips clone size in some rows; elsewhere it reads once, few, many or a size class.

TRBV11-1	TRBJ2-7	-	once	TGTGCCAGCAGCCCAACGGGTTCTCGCGAGCAGTACTTC	CASSPTGSREQYF
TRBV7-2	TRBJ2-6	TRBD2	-	TGTGCCAGCAGCTTATTTCAGGCGGGAGCGACTGGGGCCAACGTCCTGACTTTC	CASSLFQAGATGANVLTF
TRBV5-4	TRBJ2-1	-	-	TGTGCCAGCAGCTTGGAGTTAGGGGCCAATGGGCAGTTCTTC	CASSLELGANGQFF
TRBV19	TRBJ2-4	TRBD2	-	TGTGCCAGTAGTGCTAAATCGGGCAACAGCGGGGTCAAAAACATTCAGTACTTC	CASSAKSGNSGVKNIQYF
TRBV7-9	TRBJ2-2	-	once	TGTGCCAGCAGCTTTCCCCAGGTGAACACCGGGGAGCTGTTTTTT	CASSFPQVNTGELFF
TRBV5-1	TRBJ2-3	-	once	TGCGCCAGCAGCTTGGATGTATCCACAGATACGCAGTATTTT	CASSLDVSTDTQYF
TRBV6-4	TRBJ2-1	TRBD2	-	TGTGCCAGCAGTGACTCACTAGCGGCGCGTGAGCAGTTCTTC	CASSDSLAAREQFF
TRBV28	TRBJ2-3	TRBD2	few	TGTGCCAGCAGTTCCCCCGGGACTAGCGGTGTCACAGATACGCAGTATTTT	CASSSPGTSGVTDTQYF
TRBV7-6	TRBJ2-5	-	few	TGTGCCAGCAGTAGGGGGGAGACCCAGTACTTC	CASSRGETQYF
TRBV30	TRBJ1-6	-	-	TGTGCCTGGACTATTAACGGTTCACCCCTCCACTTT	CAWTINGSPLHF
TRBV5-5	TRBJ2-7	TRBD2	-	TGTGCCAGCAACTTAGCGGGGAGGAGCTCCTACGAGCAGTACTTC	CASNLAGRSSYEQYF
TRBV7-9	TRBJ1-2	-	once	TGTTCCAGCAGCTTAGTAGCTGCCCTGAAAGGCTACACCTTC	CSSSLVAALKGYTF
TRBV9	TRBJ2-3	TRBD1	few	TGTGCCAGCAGCGTAGTTGGACAGGGGTGGGGCACAGATACGCAGTATTTT	CASSVVGQGWGTDTQYF
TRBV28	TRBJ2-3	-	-	TGTGCCAGCAGGCTACAGGGAGCCACAGATACGCAGTATTTT	CASRLQGATDTQYF
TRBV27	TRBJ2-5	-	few	TGTGCCAGCAGTGGGAGAGCTCGGGAGACCCAGTACTTC	CASSGRARETQYF
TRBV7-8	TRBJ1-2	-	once	TGTGCCAGCAGTCCGACTCAGGGAGGTCAATATGGCTACACCTTC	CASSPTQGGQYGYTF
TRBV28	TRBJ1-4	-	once	TGTGCCAGCAGTTTGAGAGCCCGATACGAAAAACTGTTTTTT	CASSLRARYEKLFF
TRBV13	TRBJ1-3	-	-	TGTGCCAGCAGCTTAGACAGGAGCTCTGGAAACACCATATATTTT	CASSLDRSSGNTIYF
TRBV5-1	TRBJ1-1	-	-	TGCGCCAGCAGCTATGGGGGGAGGGTGATGGGGAACACTGAAGCTTTCTTT	CASSYGGRVMGNTEAFF
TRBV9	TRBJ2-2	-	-	TGTGCCAGCAGCCCTCGAGGGACTCCTAACACCGGGGAGCTGTTTTTT	CASSPRGTPNTGELFF
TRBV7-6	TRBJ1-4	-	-	TGTGCCAGCAGCTTATCCGGGGCAGGGGTGCTCGGGAAACTGTTTTTT	CASSLSGAGVLGKLFF